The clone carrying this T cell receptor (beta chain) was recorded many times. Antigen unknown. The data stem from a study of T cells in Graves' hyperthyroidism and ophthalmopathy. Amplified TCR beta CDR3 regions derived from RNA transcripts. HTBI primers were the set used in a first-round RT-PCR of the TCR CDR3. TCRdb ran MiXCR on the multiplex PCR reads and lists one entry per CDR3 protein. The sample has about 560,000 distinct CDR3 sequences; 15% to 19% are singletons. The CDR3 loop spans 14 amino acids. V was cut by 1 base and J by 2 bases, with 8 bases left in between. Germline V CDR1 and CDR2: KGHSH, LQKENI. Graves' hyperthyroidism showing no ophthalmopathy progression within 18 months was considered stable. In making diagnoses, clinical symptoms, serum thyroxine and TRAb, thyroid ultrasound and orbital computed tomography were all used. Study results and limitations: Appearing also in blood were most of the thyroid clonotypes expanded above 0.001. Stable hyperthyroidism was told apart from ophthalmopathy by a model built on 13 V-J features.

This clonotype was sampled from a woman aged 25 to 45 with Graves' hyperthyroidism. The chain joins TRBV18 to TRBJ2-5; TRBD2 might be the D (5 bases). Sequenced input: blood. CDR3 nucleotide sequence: TGTGCCAGCTCACCACTGGACTTACAAGAGACCCAGTACTTC. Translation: CASSPLDLQETQYF.